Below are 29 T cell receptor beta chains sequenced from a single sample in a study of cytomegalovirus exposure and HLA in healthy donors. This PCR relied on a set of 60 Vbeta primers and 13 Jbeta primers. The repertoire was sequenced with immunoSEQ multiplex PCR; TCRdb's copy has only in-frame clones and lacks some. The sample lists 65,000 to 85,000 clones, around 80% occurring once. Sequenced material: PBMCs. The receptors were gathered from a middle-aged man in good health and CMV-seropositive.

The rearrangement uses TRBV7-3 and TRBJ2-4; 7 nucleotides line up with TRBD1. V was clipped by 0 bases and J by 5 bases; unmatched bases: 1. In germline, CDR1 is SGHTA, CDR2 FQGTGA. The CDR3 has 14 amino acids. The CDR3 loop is CASSLTGTENIQYF. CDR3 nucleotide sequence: TGTGCCAGCAGCTTAACAGGGACAGAAAACATTCAGTACTTC.

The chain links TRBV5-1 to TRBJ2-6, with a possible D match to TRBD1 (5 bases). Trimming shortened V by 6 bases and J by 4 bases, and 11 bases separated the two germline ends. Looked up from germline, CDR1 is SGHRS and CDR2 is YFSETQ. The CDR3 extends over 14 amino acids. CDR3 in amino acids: CASNAGFGANVLTF. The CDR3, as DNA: TGCGCCAGCAACGCAGGGTTCGGGGCCAACGTCCTGACTTTC.

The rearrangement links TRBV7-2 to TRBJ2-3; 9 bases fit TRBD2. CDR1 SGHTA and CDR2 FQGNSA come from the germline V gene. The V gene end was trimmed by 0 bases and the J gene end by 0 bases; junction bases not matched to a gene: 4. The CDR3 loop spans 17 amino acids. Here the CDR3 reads CASSLASGSFSTDTQYF. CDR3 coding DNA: TGTGCCAGCAGCTTAGCTAGCGGGAGTTTTAGCACAGATACGCAGTATTTT.

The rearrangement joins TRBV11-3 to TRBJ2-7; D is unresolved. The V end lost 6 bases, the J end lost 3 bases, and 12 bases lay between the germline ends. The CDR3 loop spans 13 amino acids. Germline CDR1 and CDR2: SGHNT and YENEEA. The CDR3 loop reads CASSFTPYYEQYF. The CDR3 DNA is TGTGCCAGCAGTTTCACTCCGTACTACGAGCAGTACTTC.

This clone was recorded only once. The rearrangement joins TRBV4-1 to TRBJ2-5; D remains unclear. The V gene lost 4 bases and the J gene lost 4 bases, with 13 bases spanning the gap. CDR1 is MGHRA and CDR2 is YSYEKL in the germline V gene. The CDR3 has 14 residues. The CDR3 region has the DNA TGCGCCAGCAGCCCCTCTGCGCCTGGAGAGACCCAGTACTTC. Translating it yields CASSPSAPGETQYF.

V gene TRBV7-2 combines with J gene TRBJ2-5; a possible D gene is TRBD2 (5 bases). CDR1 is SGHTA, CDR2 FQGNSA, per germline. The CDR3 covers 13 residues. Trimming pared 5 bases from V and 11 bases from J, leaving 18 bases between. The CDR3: CASSPLAGIAQYF. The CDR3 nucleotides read TGTGCCAGCAGCCCACTTGCCGGAATAGCGCAGTACTTC.

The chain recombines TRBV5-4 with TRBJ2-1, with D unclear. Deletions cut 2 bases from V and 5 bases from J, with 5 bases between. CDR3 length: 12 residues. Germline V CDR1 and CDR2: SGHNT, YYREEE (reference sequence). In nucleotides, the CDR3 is TGTGCCAGCAGCTTTCAGAACAATGAGCAGTTCTTC. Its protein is CASSFQNNEQFF.

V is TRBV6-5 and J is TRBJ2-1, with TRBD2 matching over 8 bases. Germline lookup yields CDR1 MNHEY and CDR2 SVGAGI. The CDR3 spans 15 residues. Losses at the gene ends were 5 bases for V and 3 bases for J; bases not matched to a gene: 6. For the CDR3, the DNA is TGTGCCAGCAGTCGCCCGGGACTAGACTACAATGAGCAGTTCTTC. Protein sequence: CASSRPGLDYNEQFF.

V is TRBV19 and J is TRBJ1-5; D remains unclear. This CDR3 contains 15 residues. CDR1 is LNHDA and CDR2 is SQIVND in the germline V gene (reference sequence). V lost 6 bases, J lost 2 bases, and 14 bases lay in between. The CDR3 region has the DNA TGTGCCAGTAGCCAACAGTTCGGTGGCAATCAGCCCCAGCATTTT. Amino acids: CASSQQFGGNQPQHF.

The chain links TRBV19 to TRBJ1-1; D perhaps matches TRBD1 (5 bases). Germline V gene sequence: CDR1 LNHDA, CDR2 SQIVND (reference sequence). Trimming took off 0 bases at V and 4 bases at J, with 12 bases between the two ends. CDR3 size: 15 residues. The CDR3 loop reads CASSIEGWGGTEAFF. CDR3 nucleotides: TGTGCCAGTAGTATAGAGGGTTGGGGGGGCACTGAAGCTTTCTTT.

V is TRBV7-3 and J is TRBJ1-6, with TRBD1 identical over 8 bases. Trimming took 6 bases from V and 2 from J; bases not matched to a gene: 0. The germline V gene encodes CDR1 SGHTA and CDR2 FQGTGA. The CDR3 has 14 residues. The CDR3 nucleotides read TGTGCCAGCAGGGGACAGGCCTATAATTCACCCCTCCACTTT. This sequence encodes CASRGQAYNSPLHF.

In DNA, the CDR3 is TGTGCCAGCAGTTTAATGGGAGGCTACGAGCAGTACTTC. Protein sequence: CASSLMGGYEQYF. The V and J genes are TRBV27 and TRBJ2-7; possible D gene TRBD2, 6 bases. V lost 2 bases, J lost 3 bases, and 8 bases lay in between. Germline-derived CDR1 and CDR2 are MNHEY and SMNVEV (reference sequence). This CDR3 has 13 residues.

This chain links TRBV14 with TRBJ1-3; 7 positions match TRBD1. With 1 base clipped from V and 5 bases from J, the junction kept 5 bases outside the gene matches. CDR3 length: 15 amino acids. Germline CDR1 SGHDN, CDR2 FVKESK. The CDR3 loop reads CASSQGAGGRNTIYF. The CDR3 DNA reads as TGTGCCAGCAGCCAAGGGGCAGGGGGAAGAAACACCATATATTTT.

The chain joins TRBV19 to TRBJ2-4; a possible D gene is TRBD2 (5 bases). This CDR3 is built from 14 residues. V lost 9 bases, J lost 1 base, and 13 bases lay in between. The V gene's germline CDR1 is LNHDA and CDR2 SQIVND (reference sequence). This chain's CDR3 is CASTRGGAKNIQYF. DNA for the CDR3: TGTGCCAGCACCCGGGGTGGGGCCAAAAACATTCAGTACTTC.

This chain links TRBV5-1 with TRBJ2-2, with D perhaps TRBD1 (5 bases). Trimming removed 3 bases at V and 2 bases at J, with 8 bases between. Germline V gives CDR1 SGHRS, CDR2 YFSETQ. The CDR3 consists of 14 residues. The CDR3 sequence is CASSSTGNTGELFF. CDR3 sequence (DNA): TGCGCCAGCAGCTCTACAGGAAACACCGGGGAGCTGTTTTTT.

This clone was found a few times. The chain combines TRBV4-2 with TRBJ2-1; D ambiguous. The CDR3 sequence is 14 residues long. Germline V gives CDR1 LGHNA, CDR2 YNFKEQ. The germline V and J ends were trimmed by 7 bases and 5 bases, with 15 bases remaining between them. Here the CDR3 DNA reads TGTGCCAGCACCCACCCCGCGGTGAACAATGAGCAGTTCTTC. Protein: CASTHPAVNNEQFF.

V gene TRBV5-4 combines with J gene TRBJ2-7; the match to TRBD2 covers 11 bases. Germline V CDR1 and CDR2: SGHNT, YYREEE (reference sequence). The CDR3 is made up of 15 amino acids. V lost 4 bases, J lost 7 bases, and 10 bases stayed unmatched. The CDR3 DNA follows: TGTGCCAGCAGCATACGACTAGCGGGAAATTTGGAGCAGTACTTC. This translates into CASSIRLAGNLEQYF.

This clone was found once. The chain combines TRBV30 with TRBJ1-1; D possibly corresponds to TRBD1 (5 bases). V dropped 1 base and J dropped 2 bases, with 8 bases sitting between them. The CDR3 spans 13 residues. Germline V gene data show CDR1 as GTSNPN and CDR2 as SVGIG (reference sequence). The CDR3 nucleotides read TGTGCCTGGAGTGGGACACCCAACACTGAAGCTTTCTTT. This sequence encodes CAWSGTPNTEAFF. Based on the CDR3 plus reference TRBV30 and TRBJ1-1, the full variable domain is SQTIHQWPATLVQPVGSPLSLECTVEGTSNPNLYWYRQAAGRGLQLLFYSVGIGQISSEVPQNLSASRPQDRQFILSSKKLLLSDSGFYLCAWSGTPNTEAFFGQGTRLTVV.

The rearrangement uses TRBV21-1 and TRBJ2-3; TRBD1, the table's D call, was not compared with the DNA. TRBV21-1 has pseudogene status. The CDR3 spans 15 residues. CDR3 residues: CASSNHREIADTQYF. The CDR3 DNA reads TGTGCCAGCAGCAATCACAGGGAAATCGCAGATACGCAGTATTTT.

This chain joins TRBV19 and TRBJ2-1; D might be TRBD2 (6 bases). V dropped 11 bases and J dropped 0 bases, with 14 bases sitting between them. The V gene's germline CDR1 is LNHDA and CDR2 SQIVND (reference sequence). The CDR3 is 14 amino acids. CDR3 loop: CASRRGLSYNEQFF. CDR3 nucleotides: TGTGCCTCTAGACGGGGACTCTCCTACAATGAGCAGTTCTTC.

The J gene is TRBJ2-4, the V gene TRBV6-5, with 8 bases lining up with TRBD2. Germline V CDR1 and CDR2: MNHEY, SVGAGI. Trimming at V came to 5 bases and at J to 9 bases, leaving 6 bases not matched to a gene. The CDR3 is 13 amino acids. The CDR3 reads CASSDSGTAIQYF. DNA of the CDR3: TGTGCCAGCAGTGATAGCGGGACGGCCATTCAGTACTTC.

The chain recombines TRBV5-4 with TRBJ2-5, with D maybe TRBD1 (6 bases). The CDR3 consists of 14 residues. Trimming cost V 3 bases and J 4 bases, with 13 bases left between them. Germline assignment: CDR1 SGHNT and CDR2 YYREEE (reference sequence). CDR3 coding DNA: TGTGCCAGCAGCTCAAAAACAGGGTTAGAGACCCAGTACTTC. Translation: CASSSKTGLETQYF.

The CDR3 region has the DNA TGTGCCAGCAGCTTGGCCGGGACTAGCGGGAACACCGGGGAGCTGTTTTTT. Translated: CASSLAGTSGNTGELFF. The V call is TRBV5-6, the J call TRBJ2-2, with 11 bases that match TRBD2. Germline V gene data show CDR1 as SGHDT and CDR2 as YYEEEE. The CDR3 length is 17 residues. Trimming at V came to 0 bases and at J to 1 base, leaving 2 bases not matched to a gene.

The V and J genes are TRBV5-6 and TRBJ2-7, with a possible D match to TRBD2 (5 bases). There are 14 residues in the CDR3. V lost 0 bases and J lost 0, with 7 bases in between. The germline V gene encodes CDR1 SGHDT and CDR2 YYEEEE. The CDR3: CASSLASSSYEQYF. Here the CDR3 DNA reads TGTGCCAGCAGCTTGGCTAGCAGCTCCTACGAGCAGTACTTC.

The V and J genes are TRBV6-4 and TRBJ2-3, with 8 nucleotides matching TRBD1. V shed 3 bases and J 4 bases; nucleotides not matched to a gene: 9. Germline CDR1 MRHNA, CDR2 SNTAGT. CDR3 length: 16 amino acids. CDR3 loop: CASSEHTGGPADTQYF. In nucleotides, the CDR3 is TGTGCCAGCAGTGAACATACAGGGGGACCCGCAGATACGCAGTATTTT.

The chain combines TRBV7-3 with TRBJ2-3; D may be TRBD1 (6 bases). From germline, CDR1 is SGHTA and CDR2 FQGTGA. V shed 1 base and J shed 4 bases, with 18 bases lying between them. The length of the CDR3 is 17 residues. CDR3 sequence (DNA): TGTGCCAGCAGCTTAAACGCCCCAGGGTCAGGGGCAGATACGCAGTATTTT. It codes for CASSLNAPGSGADTQYF.

The CDR3, as DNA: TGTGCCATCAGTGAGTCTCCAACAATCTCCTACGAGCAGTACTTC. It yields the protein CAISESPTISYEQYF. The chain has TRBV10-3 and TRBJ2-7; D gene uncertain. The CDR3 consists of 15 residues. Germline CDR1 is ENHRY and CDR2 is SYGVKD. Trimming removed 0 bases from V and 0 bases from J, with 9 bases in between.

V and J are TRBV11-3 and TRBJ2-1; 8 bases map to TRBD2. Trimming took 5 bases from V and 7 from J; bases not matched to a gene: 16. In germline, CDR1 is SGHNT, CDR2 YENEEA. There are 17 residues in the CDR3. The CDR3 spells CASSPAVVGRDPNEQFF. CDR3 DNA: TGTGCCAGCAGCCCCGCTGTGGTCGGGAGGGACCCTAATGAGCAGTTCTTC.

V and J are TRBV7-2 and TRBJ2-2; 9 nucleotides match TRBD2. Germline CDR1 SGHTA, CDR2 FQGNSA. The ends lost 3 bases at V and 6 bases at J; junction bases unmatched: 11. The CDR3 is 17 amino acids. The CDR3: CASSLYPSGRLAGELFF. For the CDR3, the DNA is TGTGCCAGCAGCTTGTACCCCAGCGGGAGGTTAGCCGGGGAGCTGTTTTTT.